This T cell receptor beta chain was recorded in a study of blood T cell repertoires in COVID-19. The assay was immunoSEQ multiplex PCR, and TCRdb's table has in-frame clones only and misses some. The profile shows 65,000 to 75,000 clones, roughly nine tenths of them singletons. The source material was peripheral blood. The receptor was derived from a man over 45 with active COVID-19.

In DNA form, the CDR3 reads TGTGCCAGCTCACCCGCACAGGGAGACTATGGCTACACCTTC. This codes for CASSPAQGDYGYTF. The chain carries TRBV18 and TRBJ1-2, with D possibly TRBD1 on 6 matching bases. The germline CDR1 and CDR2 sequences are KGHSH and LQKENI. The CDR3 loop spans 14 amino acids. V gave up 3 bases and J gave up 3 bases, with 11 bases separating them.